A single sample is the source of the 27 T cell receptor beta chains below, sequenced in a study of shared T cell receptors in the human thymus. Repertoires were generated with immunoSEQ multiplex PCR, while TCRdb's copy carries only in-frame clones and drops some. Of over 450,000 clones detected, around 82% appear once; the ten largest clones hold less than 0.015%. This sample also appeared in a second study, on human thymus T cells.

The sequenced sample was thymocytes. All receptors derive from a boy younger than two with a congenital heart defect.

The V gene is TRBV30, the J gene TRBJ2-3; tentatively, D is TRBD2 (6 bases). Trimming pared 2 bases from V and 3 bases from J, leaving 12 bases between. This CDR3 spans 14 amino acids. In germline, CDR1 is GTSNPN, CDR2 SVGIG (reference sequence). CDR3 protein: CAWSYKGGTDTQYF. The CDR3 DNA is TGTGCCTGGAGTTATAAGGGAGGAACAGATACGCAGTATTTT.

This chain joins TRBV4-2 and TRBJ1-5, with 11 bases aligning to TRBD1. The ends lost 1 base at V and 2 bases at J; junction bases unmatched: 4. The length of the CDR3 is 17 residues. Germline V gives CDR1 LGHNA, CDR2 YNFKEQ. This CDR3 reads CASSQGTGGMGNQPQHF. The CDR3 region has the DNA TGTGCCAGCAGCCAAGGGACAGGGGGCATGGGCAATCAGCCCCAGCATTTT.

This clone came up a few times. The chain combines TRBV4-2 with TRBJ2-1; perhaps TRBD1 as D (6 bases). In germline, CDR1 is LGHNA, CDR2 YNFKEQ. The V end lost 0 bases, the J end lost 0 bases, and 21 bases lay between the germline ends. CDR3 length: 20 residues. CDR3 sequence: CASSQDCVGDTNSSYNEQFF. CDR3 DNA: TGTGCCAGCAGCCAAGATTGTGTAGGGGACACCAACAGCTCCTACAATGAGCAGTTCTTC.

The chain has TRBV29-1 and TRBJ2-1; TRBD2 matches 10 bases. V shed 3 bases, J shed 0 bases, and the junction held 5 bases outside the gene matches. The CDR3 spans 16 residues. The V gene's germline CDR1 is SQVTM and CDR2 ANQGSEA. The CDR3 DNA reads TGCAGCGTTGAGGCCGGACTAGCGGTCTCCTACAATGAGCAGTTCTTC. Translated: CSVEAGLAVSYNEQFF.

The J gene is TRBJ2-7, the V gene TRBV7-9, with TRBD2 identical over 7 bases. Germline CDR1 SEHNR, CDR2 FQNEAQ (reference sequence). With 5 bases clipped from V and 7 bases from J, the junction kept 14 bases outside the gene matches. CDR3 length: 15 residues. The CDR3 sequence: CASSRASGGPGEQYF. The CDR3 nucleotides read TGTGCCAGCAGCCGTGCTTCGGGAGGACCGGGTGAGCAGTACTTC.

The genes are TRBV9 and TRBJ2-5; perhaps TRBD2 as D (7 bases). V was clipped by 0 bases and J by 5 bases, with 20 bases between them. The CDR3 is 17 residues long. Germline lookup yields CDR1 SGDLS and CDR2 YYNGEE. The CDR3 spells CASSVGRGRANEETQYF. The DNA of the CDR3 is TGTGCCAGCAGCGTAGGAAGGGGGAGGGCCAATGAGGAGACCCAGTACTTC.

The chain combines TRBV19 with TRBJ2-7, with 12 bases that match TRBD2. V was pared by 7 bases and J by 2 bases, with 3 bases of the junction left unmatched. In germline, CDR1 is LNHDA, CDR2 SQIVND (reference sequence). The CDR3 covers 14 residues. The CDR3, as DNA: TGTGCCAGTAATTCTAGCGGGAGGGCCTACGAGCAGTACTTC. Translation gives CASNSSGRAYEQYF.

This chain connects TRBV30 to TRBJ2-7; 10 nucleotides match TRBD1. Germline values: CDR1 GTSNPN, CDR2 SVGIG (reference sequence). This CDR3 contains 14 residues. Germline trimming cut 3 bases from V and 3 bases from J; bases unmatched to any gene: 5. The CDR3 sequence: CAWSAGQGIYEQYF. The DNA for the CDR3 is TGTGCCTGGAGCGCGGGACAGGGGATCTACGAGCAGTACTTC.

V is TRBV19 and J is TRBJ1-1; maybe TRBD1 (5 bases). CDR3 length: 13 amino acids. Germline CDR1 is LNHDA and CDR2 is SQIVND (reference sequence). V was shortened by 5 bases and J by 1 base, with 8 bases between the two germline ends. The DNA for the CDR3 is TGTGCCAGTAGTCCCCAGGGGAACACTGAAGCTTTCTTT. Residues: CASSPQGNTEAFF. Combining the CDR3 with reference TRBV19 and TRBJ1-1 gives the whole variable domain DGGITQSPKYLFRKEGQNVTLSCEQNLNHDAMYWYRQDPGQGLRLIYYSQIVNDFQKGDIAEGYSVSREKKESFPLTVTSAQKNPTAFYLCASSPQGNTEAFFGQGTRLTVV.

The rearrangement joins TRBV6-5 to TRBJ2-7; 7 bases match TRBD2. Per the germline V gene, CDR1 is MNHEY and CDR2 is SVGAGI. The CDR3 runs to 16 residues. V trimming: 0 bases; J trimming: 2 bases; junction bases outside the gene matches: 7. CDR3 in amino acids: CASSYSLSGLTYEQYF. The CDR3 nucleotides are TGTGCCAGCAGTTACTCCCTTAGCGGGCTTACCTACGAGCAGTACTTC.

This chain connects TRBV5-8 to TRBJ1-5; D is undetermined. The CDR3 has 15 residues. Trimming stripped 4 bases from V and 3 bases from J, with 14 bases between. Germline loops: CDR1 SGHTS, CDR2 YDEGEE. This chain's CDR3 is CASSLRVDFNQPQHF. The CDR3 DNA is TGTGCCAGCAGCCTACGGGTCGATTTCAATCAGCCCCAGCATTTT.

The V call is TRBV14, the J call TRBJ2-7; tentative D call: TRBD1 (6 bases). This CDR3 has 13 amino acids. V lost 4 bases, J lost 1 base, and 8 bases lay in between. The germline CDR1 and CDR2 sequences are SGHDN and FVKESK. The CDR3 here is CASSPDSSYEQYF. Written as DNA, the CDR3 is TGTGCCAGCAGCCCGGACAGTTCCTACGAGCAGTACTTC.

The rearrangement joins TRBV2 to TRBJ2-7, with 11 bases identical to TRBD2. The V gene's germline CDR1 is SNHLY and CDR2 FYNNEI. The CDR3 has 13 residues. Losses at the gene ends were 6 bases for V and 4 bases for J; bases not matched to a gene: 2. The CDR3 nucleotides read TGTGCCAGCAGGGGGACTAGCGGATACGAGCAGTACTTC. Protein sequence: CASRGTSGYEQYF.

The chain's CDR3 is CASSQASLAVSSYNEQFF. CDR3 in DNA: TGCGCCAGCAGCCAAGCATCGTTAGCTGTTAGCTCCTACAATGAGCAGTTCTTC. The V call is TRBV4-3, the J call TRBJ2-1, with D hard to call. The CDR3 extends over 18 amino acids. The V gene's germline CDR1 is LGHNA and CDR2 YSLEER. V was cut by 1 base and J by 0 bases, with 16 bases left in between.

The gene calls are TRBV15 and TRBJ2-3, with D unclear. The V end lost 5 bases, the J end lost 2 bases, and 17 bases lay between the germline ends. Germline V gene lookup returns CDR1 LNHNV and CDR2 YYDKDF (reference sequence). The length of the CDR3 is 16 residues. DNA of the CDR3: TGTGCCACCAGCGCGACCCCCGGGTCGGACACAGATACGCAGTATTTT. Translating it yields CATSATPGSDTDTQYF.

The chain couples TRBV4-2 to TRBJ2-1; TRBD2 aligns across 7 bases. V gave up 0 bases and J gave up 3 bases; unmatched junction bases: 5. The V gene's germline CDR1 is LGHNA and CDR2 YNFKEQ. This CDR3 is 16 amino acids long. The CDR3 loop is CASSQEGGRSYNEQFF. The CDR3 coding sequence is TGTGCCAGCAGCCAAGAGGGCGGGAGAAGCTACAATGAGCAGTTCTTC.

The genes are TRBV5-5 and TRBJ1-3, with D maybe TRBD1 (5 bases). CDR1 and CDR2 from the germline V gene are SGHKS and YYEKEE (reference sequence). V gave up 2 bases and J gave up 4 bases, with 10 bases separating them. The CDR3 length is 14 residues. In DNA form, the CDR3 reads TGTGCCAGCAGCTTAAGGGGTGCCGGAAACACCATATATTTT. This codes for CASSLRGAGNTIYF.

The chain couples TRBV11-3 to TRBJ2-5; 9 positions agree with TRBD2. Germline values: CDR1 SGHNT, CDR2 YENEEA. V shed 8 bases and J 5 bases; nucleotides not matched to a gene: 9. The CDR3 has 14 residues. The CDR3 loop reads CASVTEREEETQYF. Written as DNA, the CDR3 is TGTGCCAGCGTAACTGAGCGGGAGGAGGAGACCCAGTACTTC. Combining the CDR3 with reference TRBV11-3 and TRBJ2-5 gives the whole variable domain EAGVVQSPRYKIIEKKQPVAFWCNPISGHNTLYWYLQNLGQGPELLIRYENEEAVDDSQLPKDRFSAERLKGVDSTLKIQPAELGDSAVYLCASVTEREEETQYFGPGTRLLVL.

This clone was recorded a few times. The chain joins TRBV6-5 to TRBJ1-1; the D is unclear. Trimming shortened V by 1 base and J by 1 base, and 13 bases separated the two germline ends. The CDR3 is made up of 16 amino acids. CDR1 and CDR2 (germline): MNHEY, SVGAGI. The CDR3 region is CASSYCRDFSNTEAFF. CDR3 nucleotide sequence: TGTGCCAGCAGTTACTGCCGGGATTTTTCGAACACTGAAGCTTTCTTT.

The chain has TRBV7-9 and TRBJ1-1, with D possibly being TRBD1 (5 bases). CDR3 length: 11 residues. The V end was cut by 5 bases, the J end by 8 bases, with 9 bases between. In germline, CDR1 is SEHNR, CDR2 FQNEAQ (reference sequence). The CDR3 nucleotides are TGTGCCAGCAGCATTCGACAGGAAGCTTTCTTT. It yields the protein CASSIRQEAFF.

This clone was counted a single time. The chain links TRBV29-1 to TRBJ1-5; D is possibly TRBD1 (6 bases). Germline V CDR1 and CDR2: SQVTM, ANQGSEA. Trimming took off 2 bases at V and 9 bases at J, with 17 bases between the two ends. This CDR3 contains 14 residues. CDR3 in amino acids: CSVEIPGARGPQHF. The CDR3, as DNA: TGCAGCGTTGAAATCCCAGGGGCCCGGGGGCCCCAGCATTTT.

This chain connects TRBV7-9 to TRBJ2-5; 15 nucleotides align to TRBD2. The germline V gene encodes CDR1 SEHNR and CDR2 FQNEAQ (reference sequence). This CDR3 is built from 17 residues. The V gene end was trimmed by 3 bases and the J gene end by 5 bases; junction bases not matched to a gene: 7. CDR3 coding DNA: TGTGCCAGCAGCTTGGGGAACGGGACTAGCGGGAGGGAGACCCAGTACTTC. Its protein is CASSLGNGTSGRETQYF.

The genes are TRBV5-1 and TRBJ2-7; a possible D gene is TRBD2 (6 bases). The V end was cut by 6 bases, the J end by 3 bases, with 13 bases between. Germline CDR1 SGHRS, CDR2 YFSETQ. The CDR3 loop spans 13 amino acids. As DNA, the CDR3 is TGCGCCAGCACGAGGACGGGAGACTACGAGCAGTACTTC. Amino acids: CASTRTGDYEQYF. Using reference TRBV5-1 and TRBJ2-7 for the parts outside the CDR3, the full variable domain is KAGVTQTPRYLIKTRGQQVTLSCSPISGHRSVSWYQQTPGQGLQFLFEYFSETQRNKGNFPGRFSGRQFSNSRSEMNVSTLELGDSALYLCASTRTGDYEQYFGPGTRLTVT.

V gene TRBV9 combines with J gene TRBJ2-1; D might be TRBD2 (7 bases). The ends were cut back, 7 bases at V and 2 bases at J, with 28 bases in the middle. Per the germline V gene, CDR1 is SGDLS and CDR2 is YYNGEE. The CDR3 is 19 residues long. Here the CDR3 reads CASWRGEGVPLGPYNEQFF. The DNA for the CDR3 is TGTGCCAGCTGGAGAGGGGAGGGGGTCCCCCTCGGCCCCTACAATGAGCAGTTCTTC.

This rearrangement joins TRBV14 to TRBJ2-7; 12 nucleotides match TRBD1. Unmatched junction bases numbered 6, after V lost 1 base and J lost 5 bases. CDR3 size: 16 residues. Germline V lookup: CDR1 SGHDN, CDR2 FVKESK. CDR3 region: CASSQGGQGAPDEQYF. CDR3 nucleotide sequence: TGTGCCAGCAGCCAAGGGGGACAGGGGGCGCCGGACGAGCAGTACTTC.

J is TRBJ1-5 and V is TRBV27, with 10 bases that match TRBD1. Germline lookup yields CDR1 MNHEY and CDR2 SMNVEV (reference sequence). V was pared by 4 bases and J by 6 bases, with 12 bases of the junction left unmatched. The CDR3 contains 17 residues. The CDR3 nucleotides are TGTGCCAGCAGTTCCACCGCGGGACAGGGGCTCGGTCAGCCCCAGCATTTT. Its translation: CASSSTAGQGLGQPQHF.

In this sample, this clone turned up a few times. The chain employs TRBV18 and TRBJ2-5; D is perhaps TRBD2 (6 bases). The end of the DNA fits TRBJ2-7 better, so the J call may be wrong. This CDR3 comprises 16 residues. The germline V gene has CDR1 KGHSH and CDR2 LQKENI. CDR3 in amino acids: CASSLRGRAGRFEQYF. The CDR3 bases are TGTGCCAGCTCACTGAGGGGTAGGGCCGGGAGATTCGAGCAGTACTTC.